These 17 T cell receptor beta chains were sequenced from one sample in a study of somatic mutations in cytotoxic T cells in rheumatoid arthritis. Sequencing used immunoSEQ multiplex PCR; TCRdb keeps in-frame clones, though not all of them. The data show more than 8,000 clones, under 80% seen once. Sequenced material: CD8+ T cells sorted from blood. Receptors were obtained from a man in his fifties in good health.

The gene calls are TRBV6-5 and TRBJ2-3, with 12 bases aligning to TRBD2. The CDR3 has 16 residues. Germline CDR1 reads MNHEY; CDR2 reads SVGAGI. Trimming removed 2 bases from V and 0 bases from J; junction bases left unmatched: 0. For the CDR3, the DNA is TGTGCCAGCAGTTACCTAGCGGGGGGGAGCACAGATACGCAGTATTTT. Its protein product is CASSYLAGGSTDTQYF.

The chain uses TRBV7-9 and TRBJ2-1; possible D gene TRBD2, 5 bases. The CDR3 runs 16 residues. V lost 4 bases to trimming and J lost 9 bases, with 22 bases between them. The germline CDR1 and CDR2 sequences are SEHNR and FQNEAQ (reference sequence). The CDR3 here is CASSSEVQSRRGEQFF. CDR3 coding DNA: TGTGCCAGCAGCTCCGAGGTACAGTCCAGACGGGGTGAGCAGTTCTTC.

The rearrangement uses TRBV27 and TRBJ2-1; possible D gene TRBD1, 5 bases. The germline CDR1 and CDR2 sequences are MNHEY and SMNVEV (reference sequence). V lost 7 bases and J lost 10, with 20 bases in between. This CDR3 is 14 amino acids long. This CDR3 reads CASTADSYNREQFF. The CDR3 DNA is TGTGCCAGCACCGCTGACAGCTACAATCGCGAGCAGTTCTTC.

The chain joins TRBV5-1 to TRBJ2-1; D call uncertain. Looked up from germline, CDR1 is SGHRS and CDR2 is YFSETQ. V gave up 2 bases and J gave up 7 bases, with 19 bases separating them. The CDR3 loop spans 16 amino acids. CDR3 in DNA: TGCGCCAGCAGCTTCCAAACCCTAGATTGGTCAAATGAGCAGTTCTTC. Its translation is CASSFQTLDWSNEQFF.

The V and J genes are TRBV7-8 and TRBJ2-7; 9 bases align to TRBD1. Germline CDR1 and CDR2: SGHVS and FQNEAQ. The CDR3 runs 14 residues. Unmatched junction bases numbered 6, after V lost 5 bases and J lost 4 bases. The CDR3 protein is CASSRRDRDYEQYF. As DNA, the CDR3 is TGTGCCAGCAGCCGCCGGGACAGGGATTACGAGCAGTACTTC.

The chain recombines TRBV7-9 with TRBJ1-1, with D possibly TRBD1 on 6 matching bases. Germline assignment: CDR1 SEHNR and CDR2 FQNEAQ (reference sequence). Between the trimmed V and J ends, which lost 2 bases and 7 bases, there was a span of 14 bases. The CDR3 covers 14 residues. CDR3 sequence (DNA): TGTGCCAGCAGCTTAACAACGGGGGGCTTTGAAGCTTTCTTT. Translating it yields CASSLTTGGFEAFF.

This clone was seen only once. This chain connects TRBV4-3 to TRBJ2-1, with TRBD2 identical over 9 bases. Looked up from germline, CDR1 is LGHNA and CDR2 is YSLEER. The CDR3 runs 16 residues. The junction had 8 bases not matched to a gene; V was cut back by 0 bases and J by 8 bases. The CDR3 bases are TGCGCCAGCAGCCAAGATGGGGCGGGGGGGCTTCATGAGCAGTTCTTC. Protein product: CASSQDGAGGLHEQFF.

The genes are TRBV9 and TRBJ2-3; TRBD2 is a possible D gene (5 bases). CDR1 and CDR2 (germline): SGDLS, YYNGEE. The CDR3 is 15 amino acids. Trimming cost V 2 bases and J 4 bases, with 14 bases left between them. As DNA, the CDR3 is TGTGCCAGCAGCGTCGATGGCCTGGAGGCAGATACGCAGTATTTT. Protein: CASSVDGLEADTQYF.

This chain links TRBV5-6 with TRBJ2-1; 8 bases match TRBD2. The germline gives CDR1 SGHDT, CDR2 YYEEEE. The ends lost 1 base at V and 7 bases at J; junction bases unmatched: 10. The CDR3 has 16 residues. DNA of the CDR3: TGTGCCAGCAGCTTGCTCCCGGGGGGGGCGGGGAATGAGCAGTTCTTC. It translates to CASSLLPGGAGNEQFF.

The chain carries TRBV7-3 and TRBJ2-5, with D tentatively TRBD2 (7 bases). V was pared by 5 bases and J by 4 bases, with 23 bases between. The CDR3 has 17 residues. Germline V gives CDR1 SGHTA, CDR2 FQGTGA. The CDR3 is CASSPGGRAVARETQYF. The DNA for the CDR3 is TGTGCCAGCAGCCCGGGGGGCAGGGCGGTCGCTAGAGAGACCCAGTACTTC.

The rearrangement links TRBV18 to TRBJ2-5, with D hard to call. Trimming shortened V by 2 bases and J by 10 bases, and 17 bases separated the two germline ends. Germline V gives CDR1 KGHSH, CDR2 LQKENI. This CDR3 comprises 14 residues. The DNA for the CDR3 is TGTGCCAGCTCACCAAAAGAGAACGTAAGGAGCCAGTACTTC. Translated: CASSPKENVRSQYF.

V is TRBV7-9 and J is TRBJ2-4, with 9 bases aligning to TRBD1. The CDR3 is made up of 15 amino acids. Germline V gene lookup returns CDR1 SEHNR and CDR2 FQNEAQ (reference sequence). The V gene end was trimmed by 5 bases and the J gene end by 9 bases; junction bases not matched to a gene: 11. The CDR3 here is CASSTSPGQGGIQYF. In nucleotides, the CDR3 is TGTGCCAGCAGCACGTCCCCGGGACAGGGTGGCATTCAGTACTTC.

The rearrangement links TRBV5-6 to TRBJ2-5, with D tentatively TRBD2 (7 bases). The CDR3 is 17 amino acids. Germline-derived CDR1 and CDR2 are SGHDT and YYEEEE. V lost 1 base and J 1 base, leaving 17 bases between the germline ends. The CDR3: CASSLWGAGVSQETQYF. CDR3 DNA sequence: TGTGCCAGCAGCTTGTGGGGGGCGGGGGTCAGCCAAGAGACCCAGTACTTC.

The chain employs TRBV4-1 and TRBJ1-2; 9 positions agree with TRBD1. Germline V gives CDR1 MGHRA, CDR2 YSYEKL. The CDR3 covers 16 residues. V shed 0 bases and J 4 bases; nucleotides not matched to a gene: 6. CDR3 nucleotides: TGCGCCAGCAGCCAAGACCCGGCGGGACAGGGCTATGGCTACACCTTC. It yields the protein CASSQDPAGQGYGYTF.

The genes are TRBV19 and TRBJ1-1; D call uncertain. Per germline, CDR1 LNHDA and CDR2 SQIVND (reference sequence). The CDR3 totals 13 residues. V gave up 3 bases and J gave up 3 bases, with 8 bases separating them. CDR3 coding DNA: TGTGCCAGTAGTATCCTGAGGGACACTGAAGCTTTCTTT. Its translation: CASSILRDTEAFF.

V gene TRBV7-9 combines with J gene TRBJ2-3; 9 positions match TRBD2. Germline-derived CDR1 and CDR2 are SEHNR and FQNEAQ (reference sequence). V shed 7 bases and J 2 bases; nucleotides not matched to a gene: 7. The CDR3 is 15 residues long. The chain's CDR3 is CASKSGGISTDTQYF. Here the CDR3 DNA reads TGTGCCAGCAAAAGCGGGGGGATCTCCACAGATACGCAGTATTTT.

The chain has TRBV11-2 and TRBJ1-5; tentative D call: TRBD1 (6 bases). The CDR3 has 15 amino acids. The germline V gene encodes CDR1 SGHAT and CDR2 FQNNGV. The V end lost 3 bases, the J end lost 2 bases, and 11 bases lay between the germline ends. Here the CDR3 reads CASSLCRGGNQPQHF. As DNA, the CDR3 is TGTGCCAGCAGCTTGTGCAGGGGCGGCAATCAGCCCCAGCATTTT. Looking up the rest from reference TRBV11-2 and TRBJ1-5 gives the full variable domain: EAGVAQSPRYKIIEKRQSVAFWCNPISGHATLYWYQQILGQGPKLLIQFQNNGVVDDSQLPKDRFSAERLKGVDSTLKIQPAKLEDSAVYLCASSLCRGGNQPQHFGDGTRLSIL.